This TCR beta chain originates from a study of technical replicates of blood from a few donors. This CDR3 comprises 15 residues. The germline CDR1 and CDR2 sequences are SGHTS and YDEGEE. V lost 1 base and J lost 1; bases outside the gene matches: 1. Profiling relied on immunoSEQ multiplex PCR, and the TCRdb table lists in-frame clones only, not all of them. This sample has some 80,000 clones, with around 94% found just once. Sequencing was done on a sample of T cells isolated from PBMCs. The receptor was isolated from a human donor in good health. V usage is TRBV5-8 and J usage is TRBJ2-3, with 9 bases matching TRBD1. CDR3 nucleotide sequence: TGTGCCAGCAGCTTGTGGGACAGGGGCACAGATACGCAGTATTTT. Translation gives CASSLWDRGTDTQYF.